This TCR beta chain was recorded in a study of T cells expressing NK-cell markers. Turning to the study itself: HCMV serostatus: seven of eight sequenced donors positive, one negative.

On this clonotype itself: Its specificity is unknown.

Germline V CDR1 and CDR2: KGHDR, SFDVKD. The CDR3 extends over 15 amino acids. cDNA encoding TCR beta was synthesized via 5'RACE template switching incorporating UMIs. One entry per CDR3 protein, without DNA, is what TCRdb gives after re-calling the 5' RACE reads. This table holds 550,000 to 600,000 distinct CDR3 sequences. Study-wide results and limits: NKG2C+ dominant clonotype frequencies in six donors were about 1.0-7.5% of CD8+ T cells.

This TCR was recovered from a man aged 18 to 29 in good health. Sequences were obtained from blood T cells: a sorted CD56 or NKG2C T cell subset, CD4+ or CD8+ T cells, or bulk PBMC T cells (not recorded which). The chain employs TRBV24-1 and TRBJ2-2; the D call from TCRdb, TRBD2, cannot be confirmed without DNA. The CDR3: CATQTSGSYSGELFF.